What follows are 7 T cell receptor beta chains derived from one specimen sequenced in a study of cytomegalovirus exposure and HLA in healthy donors (dated by TCRdb to about 2017). The library was produced with the immunoSEQ multiplex PCR assay. For the multiplex PCR, a mixture combining 60 forward primers for TCR Vbeta segments and 13 reverse primers for TCR Jbeta segments was used. TCRdb stores this immuneACCESS table with in-frame sequences only. Part of the clones is absent; in the studies checked, under half of the shortfall reflects unresolved V genes, and no reason is known for the rest. Across this sample there are roughly 120,000 clones, with less than 85% seen only once. The ten largest clonotypes hold under 15% of the sample. Sequencing used PBMCs. The source of these receptors is a young man in good health and CMV-seropositive.

This chain connects TRBV15 to TRBJ2-2; 7 bases are a match to TRBD1. This CDR3 is 17 amino acids long. CDR1 LNHNV and CDR2 YYDKDF come from the germline V gene (reference sequence). After removal of 1 base from V and 3 bases from J, the junction contained 8 bases not matched to a gene. The CDR3 bases are TGTGCCACCAGCAGAGGACAGGGTGATTTGGACACCGGGGAGCTGTTTTTT. This codes for CATSRGQGDLDTGELFF. Full variable domain (remainder filled in from reference TRBV15 and TRBJ2-2): DAMVIQNPRYQVTQFGKPVTLSCSQTLNHNVMYWYQQKSSQAPKLLFHYYDKDFNNEADTPDNFQSRRPNTSFCFLDIRSPGLGDTAMYLCATSRGQGDLDTGELFFGEGSRLTVL.

The rearrangement uses TRBV6-6 and TRBJ2-7, with 7 bases identical to TRBD1. Germline values: CDR1 MNHNY, CDR2 SVGAGI (reference sequence). CDR3 length: 14 amino acids. Losses at the gene ends were 6 bases for V and 4 bases for J; bases not matched to a gene: 9. This CDR3 is CASRRGQNNYEQYF. Here the CDR3 DNA reads TGTGCCAGCAGGAGGGGACAGAACAATTACGAGCAGTACTTC.

J is TRBJ2-5 and V is TRBV12-5, with a tentative D call TRBD2 (5 bases). This CDR3 has 15 residues. CDR1 is LGHNT and CDR2 is FRNRAP in the germline V gene. V gave up 4 bases and J gave up 5 bases, with 17 bases separating them. CDR3 DNA: TGTGCTAGTGGTTCCGGACGGGGTCCTTGGGAGACCCAGTACTTC. Translation: CASGSGRGPWETQYF. Full variable domain (outside the CDR3, taken from reference TRBV12-5 and TRBJ2-5): DARVTQTPRHKVTEMGQEVTMRCQPILGHNTVFWYRQTMMQGLELLAYFRNRAPLDDSGMPKDRFSAEMPDATLATLKIQPSEPRDSAVYFCASGSGRGPWETQYFGPGTRLLVL.

J is TRBJ2-7 and V is TRBV20-1; D perhaps matches TRBD1 (6 bases). From germline, CDR1 is DFQATT and CDR2 SNEGSKA (reference sequence). This CDR3 contains 10 residues. Between the trimmed V and J ends, which lost 5 bases and 9 bases, there was a span of 11 bases. The CDR3 sequence: CSARDTWQYF. CDR3 DNA: TGCAGTGCTCGGGACACCTGGCAGTACTTC.

In DNA form, the CDR3 reads TGTGCCAGCAGCTTGACAGGGGGGAACACTGAAGCTTTCTTT. Translation gives CASSLTGGNTEAFF. The chain employs TRBV9 and TRBJ1-1, with 9 bases fitting TRBD1. After removal of 4 bases from V and 1 base from J, the junction contained 2 bases not matched to a gene. This CDR3 spans 14 amino acids. Germline loops: CDR1 SGDLS, CDR2 YYNGEE.

This clone occurred a few times. The rearrangement uses TRBV7-2 and TRBJ2-7, with 9 nucleotides matching TRBD2. CDR1 is SGHTA, CDR2 FQGNSA, per germline. This CDR3 region has 14 residues. Germline trimming cut 2 bases from V and 5 bases from J; bases unmatched to any gene: 4. CDR3 in DNA: TGTGCCAGCAGCTTAAGGGCGGGGGGGGACGAGCAGTACTTC. It codes for CASSLRAGGDEQYF.

This clone appeared once. The chain carries TRBV11-2 and TRBJ2-1, with a tentative D call TRBD2 (7 bases). Deletions cut 3 bases from V and 5 bases from J, with 14 bases between. This CDR3 has 15 amino acids. Germline values: CDR1 SGHAT, CDR2 FQNNGV. CDR3: CASSLWGGPDNEQFF. DNA for the CDR3: TGTGCCAGCAGCTTGTGGGGGGGGCCAGACAATGAGCAGTTCTTC. Full variable domain (missing parts from reference TRBV11-2 and TRBJ2-1): EAGVAQSPRYKIIEKRQSVAFWCNPISGHATLYWYQQILGQGPKLLIQFQNNGVVDDSQLPKDRFSAERLKGVDSTLKIQPAKLEDSAVYLCASSLWGGPDNEQFFGPGTRLTVL.